The source of this T cell receptor (beta chain) is a study of T cell repertoires in cytomegalovirus infection. Study-level background: Carrying CMV and the relevant HLA type showed in public TCR beta signatures.

CDR3 length: 18 amino acids. Per the germline V gene, CDR1 is MDHEN and CDR2 is SYDVKM. The V and J ends lost 6 bases and 4 bases, in that order; junction bases with no gene match: 18. One entry per CDR3 protein results from TCRdb running MiXCR on the reads. The sample contains hundreds of thousands of distinct CDR3 sequences, 25% to 30% of which appear only once. This clonotype was detected only a few times. Antigen: not known. Sequenced here: cultured PBMCs, sampled from culture after CMV antigen stimulation. The chain joins TRBV28 to TRBJ2-7, with 10 bases lining up with TRBD2. The TCR originated in a human donor in good health (CMV status not recorded). Some clones in this sample may be carry-over from other donors' samples. In DNA, the CDR3 is TGTGCCAGCAGCCCAACCAACCCTGGGACTAGCGCTCTTTACGAGCAGTACTTC. Amino acids: CASSPTNPGTSALYEQYF.